Each of the 12 T cell receptor beta chains below was sequenced from the same sample in a study of identical twins. One entry per CDR3 protein, called by TCRdb with MiXCR from the 5' RACE reads. The table lists about 240,000 distinct CDR3 sequences, approximately 10% of them singletons. The sample was memory T cells sorted from blood. These receptors all stem from a man aged 50 or older in good health.

The rearrangement links TRBV11-2 to TRBJ2-7, with D unresolved. Per germline, CDR1 SGHAT and CDR2 FQNNGV. This CDR3 has 13 residues. Trimming shortened V by 7 bases and J by 0 bases, and 10 bases separated the two germline ends. CDR3 coding DNA: TGTGCCAGCACCCGGGCCCCCTCCTACGAGCAGTACTTC. Translation: CASTRAPSYEQYF.

This chain joins TRBV15 and TRBJ2-2; D unresolved. Germline V gene data show CDR1 as LNHNV and CDR2 as YYDKDF (reference sequence). V dropped 4 bases and J dropped 1 base, with 7 bases sitting between them. CDR3 length: 14 residues. CDR3 sequence: CATSTIENTGELFF. CDR3 DNA: TGTGCCACCAGCACTATAGAGAACACCGGGGAGCTGTTTTTT.

This clonotype appeared a few times. The chain has TRBV20-1 and TRBJ2-7, with 8 bases fitting TRBD1. Trimming removed 0 bases from V and 2 bases from J; junction bases left unmatched: 12. CDR1 is DFQATT, CDR2 SNEGSKA, per germline (reference sequence). The CDR3 is made up of 17 amino acids. The CDR3 DNA is TGCAGTGCTAGAGATCGAAAAATATTGACAGGGGCCTACGAGCAGTACTTC. Its translation is CSARDRKILTGAYEQYF.

In its sample, this clonotype was seen many times. This chain links TRBV4-2 with TRBJ2-3, with D perhaps matching TRBD2 (6 bases). Germline V gives CDR1 LGHNA, CDR2 YNFKEQ. Trimming pared 4 bases from V and 2 bases from J, leaving 19 bases between. The CDR3 is made up of 17 amino acids. CDR3 amino acids: CASSLTSRAGSTDTQYF. DNA for the CDR3: TGTGCCAGCAGCCTCACGTCCAGGGCGGGGTCCACAGATACGCAGTATTTT.

This chain links TRBV2 with TRBJ2-5; 9 bases line up with TRBD1. Looked up from germline, CDR1 is SNHLY and CDR2 is FYNNEI. The CDR3 is 16 residues long. Trimming removed 4 bases from V and 5 bases from J; junction bases left unmatched: 11. DNA of the CDR3: TGTGCCAGCAGTGTTTTTGGGACAGGGAGGGGGGAGACCCAGTACTTC. Protein: CASSVFGTGRGETQYF.

This chain connects TRBV5-1 to TRBJ2-6, with 7 positions matching TRBD1. Germline V gives CDR1 SGHRS, CDR2 YFSETQ. V was clipped by 2 bases and J by 0 bases; unmatched bases: 5. This CDR3 spans 17 amino acids. The CDR3 reads CASSFGTAISGANVLTF. Here the CDR3 DNA reads TGCGCCAGCAGCTTTGGGACAGCCATCTCTGGGGCCAACGTCCTGACTTTC.

The V and J genes are TRBV20-1 and TRBJ2-5; TRBD2 matches 9 bases. Germline CDR1 and CDR2: DFQATT and SNEGSKA (reference sequence). With V trimmed by 6 bases and J by 4 bases, 6 bases remained unmatched. This CDR3 is built from 13 residues. The chain's CDR3 is CSANGLARETQYF. CDR3 nucleotide sequence: TGCAGTGCCAATGGACTAGCGCGAGAGACCCAGTACTTC.

The sample holds a few counts of this clonotype. The V gene is TRBV4-1, the J gene TRBJ2-1; 9 positions agree with TRBD1. V shed 7 bases, J shed 7 bases, and the junction held 26 bases outside the gene matches. This CDR3 is 20 amino acids long. CDR1 is MGHRA and CDR2 is YSYEKL in the germline V gene. The CDR3 here is CASTAYGTGFIGGAVNEQFF. CDR3 nucleotide sequence: TGCGCCAGCACCGCATACGGGACAGGGTTTATAGGGGGGGCGGTTAATGAGCAGTTCTTC.

This sequence joins TRBV11-2 and TRBJ1-2; D is ambiguous. CDR1 SGHAT and CDR2 FQNNGV come from the germline V gene. Trimming removed 5 bases at V and 3 bases at J, with 10 bases between. This CDR3 comprises 13 residues. The CDR3 protein is CASSKDTHYGYTF. The DNA of the CDR3 is TGTGCCAGCAGCAAAGACACCCACTATGGCTACACCTTC.

This clonotype was found many times. CDR3 DNA: TGCGCCAGCAGCTTGGCCGGACTAGGTATACCGACCCAAGAGACCCAGTACTTC. Its translation: CASSLAGLGIPTQETQYF. The chain combines TRBV5-1 with TRBJ2-5, with 7 bases identical to TRBD2. The V segment lost 0 bases and the J segment 1 base; nucleotides outside the gene matches: 12. The CDR3 consists of 18 residues. Germline CDR1 and CDR2: SGHRS and YFSETQ. The whole variable domain, filled in from reference TRBV5-1 and TRBJ2-5, reads KAGVTQTPRYLIKTRGQQVTLSCSPISGHRSVSWYQQTPGQGLQFLFEYFSETQRNKGNFPGRFSGRQFSNSRSEMNVSTLELGDSALYLCASSLAGLGIPTQETQYFGPGTRLLVL.

This clonotype showed up many times. This chain links TRBV7-2 with TRBJ2-1; tentative D call: TRBD2 (5 bases). V was clipped by 2 bases and J by 0 bases, with 14 bases between them. CDR3 length: 17 amino acids. Germline V gene sequence: CDR1 SGHTA, CDR2 FQGNSA. The CDR3 spells CASSLSGPVSSYNEQFF. The CDR3 DNA sequence: TGTGCCAGCAGCTTAAGCGGACCTGTGAGCTCCTACAATGAGCAGTTCTTC.

The chain links TRBV12-3 or TRBV12-4 to TRBJ2-7; D is unresolved. The length of the CDR3 is 13 residues. With 4 bases removed from V and 2 bases from J, the gap between germline ends came to 9 bases. CDR3 in DNA: TGTGCCAGCAGTTATACGGCTACCTACGAGCAGTACTTC. It codes for CASSYTATYEQYF.